This T cell receptor (beta chain) was documented in a study of T cell changes during pregnancy in multiple sclerosis. Germline values: CDR1 SQVTM, CDR2 ANQGSEA. The CDR3 has 13 residues. Clones were read by immunoSEQ multiplex PCR, and TCRdb kept only the in-frame ones, dropping some. This table has more than 65,000 clones, approximately 94% appearing once. V gene TRBV29-1 combines with J gene TRBJ2-5, with 9 bases lining up with TRBD2. The J call may be in error: the DNA end matches TRBJ2-7 better. Source: CD4+ T cells from peripheral blood mononuclear cells, taken before pregnancy. The origin of this receptor is a female donor with multiple sclerosis, enrolled in a pregnancy study. The CDR3 region has the DNA TGCAGCGTCCGTGGACTAGCGACCTACGAGCAGTACTTC. This encodes CSVRGLATYEQYF.